This T cell receptor beta chain was recorded in a study of T cell responses to AZD1222 COVID-19 vaccine. Study outcomes and limitations: At 160-218 and 743-854, vaccine-associated CD4 TCRs were dominant, and they spanned spike.

V lost 0 bases, J lost 5 bases, and 1 base stayed unmatched. CDR1 and CDR2 from the germline V gene are LNHDA and SQIVND (reference sequence). The CDR3 totals 14 residues. The table came from immunoSEQ multiplex PCR; TCRdb's copy has only in-frame clones and leaves some out. This sample carries tens of thousands of clones, approximately 86% of them seen once, and the ten largest clones take about 6%. On this clone itself: The antigen is not known.

This sample comprised peripheral blood, obtained on day 0 of AZD1222 vaccination. J is TRBJ2-3 and V is TRBV19; 8 bases align to TRBD2. This TCR came from an adult in good health. The CDR3 sequence is CASSIEGLVDTQYF. The CDR3 DNA sequence: TGTGCCAGTAGTATAGAGGGACTAGTAGATACGCAGTATTTT.